The 20 T cell receptor beta chains below come from one sample, sequenced in a study of blood T cell repertoires in COVID-19. Profiling relied on immunoSEQ multiplex PCR, and the TCRdb table lists in-frame clones only, not all of them. The table shows 220,000 or so clones, with approximately 92% occurring only once. Sequencing was carried out using PBMCs or T cells enriched from blood (not recorded which). These receptors were collected from a woman aged 18-30 years in a cohort exposed to, infected with or recovered from COVID-19 (not recorded which).

This clone was picked up a small number of times. The genes are TRBV19 and TRBJ2-3; 7 nucleotides agree with TRBD2. CDR1 is LNHDA and CDR2 is SQIVND in the germline V gene (reference sequence). The CDR3 extends over 14 amino acids. Trimming cost V 7 bases and J 1 base; bases outside gene matches: 5. CDR3 in amino acids: CASNQRGGTDTQYF. CDR3 in DNA: TGTGCCAGTAACCAGCGGGGTGGCACAGATACGCAGTATTTT.

The J gene is TRBJ2-7, the V gene TRBV6-2 or TRBV6-3; possible D gene TRBD1, 6 bases. V dropped 4 bases and J dropped 0 bases, with 10 bases sitting between them. Germline CDR1 reads MNHEY; CDR2 reads SVGEGT. CDR3 length: 14 residues. CDR3 region: CASSSGQSSYEQYF. The CDR3, as DNA: TGTGCCAGCAGTTCCGGACAGAGCTCCTACGAGCAGTACTTC.

The chain joins TRBV3-1 (or the pseudogene TRBV3-2) to TRBJ2-4; 10 bases are shared with TRBD2. J gave up 6 bases and V 3 bases, and 5 bases lay outside the gene matches. CDR3 length: 15 amino acids. CDR1 is LGHDT and CDR2 is YNNKEL in the germline V gene (reference sequence). CDR3 nucleotide sequence: TGTGCCAGCAGCCAGGGAAGCGGGGGGGGAAACATTCAGTACTTC. This gives the protein CASSQGSGGGNIQYF.

The chain joins TRBV5-1 to TRBJ2-2, with D unresolved. Trimming shortened V by 1 base and J by 3 bases, and 10 bases separated the two germline ends. The CDR3 is made up of 15 amino acids. Germline CDR1 is SGHRS and CDR2 is YFSETQ. The CDR3 reads CASSLYQVDTGELFF. The CDR3 nucleotides are TGCGCCAGCAGCTTGTACCAGGTCGACACCGGGGAGCTGTTTTTT.

The rearrangement uses TRBV5-1 and TRBJ1-1, with TRBD1 matching over 10 bases. Germline trimming cut 0 bases from V and 0 bases from J; bases unmatched to any gene: 5. The CDR3 runs 17 residues. The germline CDR1 and CDR2 sequences are SGHRS and YFSETQ. The CDR3 DNA follows: TGCGCCAGCAGCTTGGACCGGGACAGGGGATTGAACACTGAAGCTTTCTTT. Translating it yields CASSLDRDRGLNTEAFF.

The CDR3 spells CASTNQTGGAEGYTF. The CDR3 coding sequence is TGCGCCAGCACCAACCAGACAGGGGGCGCGGAAGGCTACACCTTC. V gene TRBV5-1 combines with J gene TRBJ1-2, with 10 bases fitting TRBD1. The germline V gene has CDR1 SGHRS and CDR2 YFSETQ. Losses at the gene ends were 6 bases for V and 8 bases for J; bases not matched to a gene: 13. CDR3 length: 15 residues. The full variable domain, completed using reference TRBV5-1 and TRBJ1-2, is KAGVTQTPRYLIKTRGQQVTLSCSPISGHRSVSWYQQTPGQGLQFLFEYFSETQRNKGNFPGRFSGRQFSNSRSEMNVSTLELGDSALYLCASTNQTGGAEGYTFGSGTRLTVV.

The genes are TRBV9 and TRBJ1-1; unclear D gene. The CDR3 spans 13 residues. Trimming removed 4 bases from V and 2 bases from J, with 9 bases in between. The germline V gene has CDR1 SGDLS and CDR2 YYNGEE. CDR3 DNA: TGTGCCAGCAGCCTCGCGTTCAACACTGAAGCTTTCTTT. As protein: CASSLAFNTEAFF. Together with reference TRBV9 and TRBJ1-1, the CDR3 gives the full variable domain: DSGVTQTPKHLITATGQRVTLRCSPRSGDLSVYWYQQSLDQGLQFLIQYYNGEERAKGNILERFSAQQFPDLHSELNLSSLELGDSALYFCASSLAFNTEAFFGQGTRLTVV.

The V gene is TRBV4-1, the J gene TRBJ2-7, with 8 bases fitting TRBD2. CDR3 size: 17 residues. V shed 6 bases, J shed 4 bases, and the junction held 17 bases outside the gene matches. Per the germline V gene, CDR1 is MGHRA and CDR2 is YSYEKL. Written as DNA, the CDR3 is TGCGCCAGCAGTCTTCGGGAAGGTCTAGCGGGTCCTTACGAGCAGTACTTC. Translated: CASSLREGLAGPYEQYF.

The chain carries TRBV7-9 and TRBJ2-7, with 7 bases lining up with TRBD2. The CDR3 consists of 13 residues. The V segment lost 0 bases and the J segment 7 bases; nucleotides outside the gene matches: 3. CDR1 and CDR2 (germline): SEHNR, FQNEAQ (reference sequence). The CDR3 region has the DNA TGTGCCAGCAGCTTAGCGGGAGCGGGAGAGCAGTACTTC. Amino acids: CASSLAGAGEQYF.

The chain combines TRBV24-1 with TRBJ1-2, with unresolved D. Trimming shortened V by 0 bases and J by 4 bases, and 8 bases separated the two germline ends. This CDR3 has 14 residues. The germline V gene has CDR1 KGHDR and CDR2 SFDVKD. As DNA, the CDR3 is TGTGCCACCAGTGATTTGGACAACGGCTATGGCTACACCTTC. Protein product: CATSDLDNGYGYTF.

The J gene is TRBJ1-4, the V gene TRBV7-9; D may be TRBD1 (5 bases). The CDR3 is 14 residues long. Trimming took off 3 bases at V and 4 bases at J, with 9 bases between the two ends. From germline, CDR1 is SEHNR and CDR2 FQNEAQ (reference sequence). The CDR3 nucleotides read TGTGCCAGCAGCTTCACGACAGATAATGAAAAACTGTTTTTT. This sequence encodes CASSFTTDNEKLFF. Variable domain in full (rest from reference TRBV7-9 and TRBJ1-4): DTGVSQNPRHKITKRGQNVTFRCDPISEHNRLYWYRQTLGQGPEFLTYFQNEAQLEKSRLLSDRFSAERPKGSFSTLEIQRTEQGDSAMYLCASSFTTDNEKLFFGSGTQLSVL.

V usage is TRBV6-5 and J usage is TRBJ2-2, with TRBD1 matching 8 bases. V was clipped by 6 bases and J by 4 bases; unmatched bases: 7. The CDR3 length is 15 residues. CDR1 and CDR2 from the germline V gene are MNHEY and SVGAGI. The CDR3 protein is CASSLFGTGTGELFF. In DNA form, the CDR3 reads TGTGCCAGCAGCCTATTCGGGACAGGCACCGGGGAGCTGTTTTTT.

The CDR3 DNA sequence: TGCGCCAGCAGCCAAGTGTGGGAGACTAGCGGGGGACCAAATACCTACGAGCAGTACTTC. Its protein product is CASSQVWETSGGPNTYEQYF. The rearrangement joins TRBV4-1 to TRBJ2-7; TRBD2 aligns across 12 bases. After removal of 1 base from V and 2 bases from J, the junction contained 15 bases not matched to a gene. In germline, CDR1 is MGHRA, CDR2 YSYEKL. The CDR3 is 20 residues long.

This chain uses TRBV9 with TRBJ1-6, with D hard to call. CDR1 and CDR2 (germline): SGDLS, YYNGEE. Trimming took 4 bases from V and 0 from J, leaving 14 bases between them. CDR3 size: 17 residues. The CDR3 loop is CASSTNPIISYNSPLHF. The CDR3 nucleotides read TGTGCCAGCAGCACTAACCCGATCATCTCCTATAATTCACCCCTCCACTTT.

The rearrangement uses TRBV18 and TRBJ2-1; 7 nucleotides match TRBD2. Germline-derived CDR1 and CDR2 are KGHSH and LQKENI. J gave up 3 bases and V 1 base, and 3 bases lay outside the gene matches. The CDR3 covers 15 residues. CDR3 DNA sequence: TGTGCCAGCTCACCACGGGGAGGGGTCTACAATGAGCAGTTCTTC. This sequence encodes CASSPRGGVYNEQFF.

V is TRBV28 and J is TRBJ1-1; 8 bases are a match to TRBD1. V shed 5 bases, J shed 4 bases, and the junction held 0 bases outside the gene matches. The CDR3 length is 12 residues. Germline CDR1 is MDHEN and CDR2 is SYDVKM. The DNA for the CDR3 is TGTGCCAGCAGTCAGGGGGCCACTGAAGCTTTCTTT. This translates into CASSQGATEAFF.

The V and J genes are TRBV9 and TRBJ2-5, with unresolved D. Germline V gene sequence: CDR1 SGDLS, CDR2 YYNGEE. Between the trimmed V and J ends, which lost 4 bases and 5 bases, there was a span of 15 bases. CDR3 length: 14 amino acids. Written as DNA, the CDR3 is TGTGCCAGCAGCTCCGAGGCAGTTTCGGAGACCCAGTACTTC. This translates into CASSSEAVSETQYF.

CDR3 sequence reads: CASSYHGGHSYEQYF. The CDR3 coding sequence is TGTGCCAGCAGTTACCACGGGGGTCATTCCTACGAGCAGTACTTC. This sequence joins TRBV6-5 and TRBJ2-7, with a possible D match to TRBD2 (6 bases). The ends were cut back, 2 bases at V and 1 base at J, with 12 bases in the middle. The V gene's germline CDR1 is MNHEY and CDR2 SVGAGI. This CDR3 is built from 15 residues.

In DNA form, the CDR3 reads TGTGCCAGCAGCGGGACAGGAATTACTGAAGCTTTCTTT. It encodes CASSGTGITEAFF. The V gene is TRBV2, the J gene TRBJ1-1, with 8 bases matching TRBD1. The trim removed 6 bases at V and 5 bases at J, leaving 5 bases unmatched. Germline V CDR1 and CDR2: SNHLY, FYNNEI. This CDR3 is 13 amino acids long.

The chain combines TRBV19 with TRBJ1-2, with a tentative D call TRBD1 (5 bases). The CDR3 runs to 15 residues. V was cut by 1 base and J by 4 bases, with 13 bases left in between. The V gene's germline CDR1 is LNHDA and CDR2 SQIVND (reference sequence). This CDR3 reads CASSIGQGWGYGYTF. The DNA of the CDR3 is TGTGCCAGTAGTATAGGGCAGGGATGGGGCTATGGCTACACCTTC.